These T cell receptor beta chains were read from a single sample in a study of HIV-infected patients and healthy controls. TCRdb processed the 5' RACE reads anew with MiXCR; each CDR3 protein has one entry. In the table there are 15,000 to 20,000 distinct CDR3 sequences, 12% of which are singletons. Specimen: blood. These receptors all stem from an adult in good health. Each CDR3 is given with its conserved first and last residue. Each record gives: J gene, V gene, clone size, D gene, CDR3 protein, CDR3 DNA. D genes are given only for firm matches. Clone size is shown for a subset of rows, as once, few, many or a class of expanded clone.

TRBJ2-2	TRBV5-5	-	-	CASSPPGLYATGELFF	TGTGCCAGCAGCCCGCCGGGTCTTTACGCAACCGGGGAGCTGTTTTTT
TRBJ2-3	TRBV12-3/TRBV12-4	medium-sized	-	CASSPRTEASGTDTQYF	TGTGCCAGCAGCCCGAGGACGGAGGCAAGTGGCACAGATACGCAGTATTTT
TRBJ1-1	TRBV19	-	-	CASWGRLNTEAFF	TGTGCCAGCTGGGGACGACTTAACACTGAAGCTTTCTTT
TRBJ1-1	TRBV12-3/TRBV12-4	-	-	CASRRAGTVNTEAFF	TGTGCCAGCAGACGGGCTGGGACGGTGAACACTGAAGCTTTCTTT
TRBJ1-5	TRBV20-1	medium-sized	TRBD1	CSATSGQGGQPQHF	TGCAGTGCTACATCCGGACAGGGCGGTCAGCCCCAGCATTTT
TRBJ2-1	TRBV7-6	few	TRBD1	CASSPYLPGQGGNEQFF	TGTGCCAGCAGCCCCTATCTCCCGGGACAGGGTGGGAATGAGCAGTTCTTC
TRBJ1-6	TRBV27	medium-sized	-	CASSLSPPDSYSPLHF	TGTGCCAGCAGTTTATCCCCCCCCGACAGTTATTCACCCCTCCACTTT
TRBJ1-6	TRBV19	-	-	CASSVSGTQHSPLHF	TGTGCCAGTAGTGTATCCGGGACTCAGCATTCACCCCTCCACTTT
TRBJ1-4	TRBV20-1	many	-	CSAGDSSGVSEKLFF	TGCAGTGCTGGAGACTCCTCAGGGGTCTCGGAAAAACTGTTTTTT
TRBJ1-1	TRBV11-2	-	-	CASSLGAGTEAFF	TGTGCCAGCAGCTTAGGGGCGGGGACTGAAGCTTTCTTT
TRBJ1-1	TRBV29-1	many	-	CSARAGWGMNTEAFF	TGCAGCGCGAGGGCAGGGTGGGGGATGAACACTGAAGCTTTCTTT
TRBJ2-1	TRBV12-3/TRBV12-4	many	TRBD1	CASCFDRDNEQFF	TGTGCCAGCTGTTTCGACAGGGACAATGAGCAGTTCTTC
TRBJ1-1	TRBV19	many	TRBD1	CASRWTGNTEAFF	TGTGCCAGTAGGTGGACAGGGAACACTGAAGCTTTCTTT
TRBJ2-5	TRBV9	many	TRBD1	CASSPRGQLQETQYF	TGTGCCAGCAGCCCCCGGGGACAGCTACAAGAGACCCAGTACTTC
TRBJ2-7	TRBV7-2	many	-	CASSLSSYEQYF	TGTGCCAGCAGCTTATCCTCCTACGAGCAGTACTTC
TRBJ2-1	TRBV9	-	TRBD2	CASSVATISGGYNEQFF	TGTGCCAGCAGCGTAGCTACTATCAGCGGGGGCTACAATGAGCAGTTCTTC
TRBJ2-3	TRBV6-1	many	-	CAIMKGDTQYF	TGTGCCATCATGAAGGGAGATACGCAGTATTTT
TRBJ1-1	TRBV6-2/TRBV6-3	many	TRBD1	CASSGWDQTGGAFF	TGTGCCAGCAGCGGATGGGATCAAACAGGGGGAGCTTTCTTT
TRBJ2-3	TRBV9	-	-	CASSVGFNSAASTDTQYF	TGTGCCAGCAGCGTAGGGTTCAATTCGGCGGCTAGCACAGATACGCAGTATTTT
TRBJ2-3	TRBV10-3	many	TRBD1	CAIASQGFGEDTQYF	TGTGCCATCGCCTCACAGGGGTTTGGGGAAGATACGCAGTATTTT
TRBJ2-1	TRBV5-1	few	-	CASSLGTVNNEQFF	TGCGCCAGCAGCTTGGGGACAGTGAACAATGAGCAGTTCTTC